Listed here is a single TCR beta chain. Germline V gene data show CDR1 as SGDLS and CDR2 as YYNGEE. The CDR3 extends over 16 amino acids. J lost 7 bases, V lost 2 bases, and 6 bases had no gene match. Primers used in a second PCR of roughly 7 to 12 cycles were a sample-barcoded 5' primer and a J-beta primer mix. TCRdb used MiXCR to reprocess the 5' RACE reads, holding one entry per CDR3 protein. This table holds over a million distinct CDR3 sequences, around 40% found once. This specimen comes from a study of blood T cells in healthy people across ages. The source material was blood. This sequence joins TRBV9 and TRBJ2-1; 13 bases agree with TRBD2. The receptor was derived from a woman under 30 in good health. In DNA, the CDR3 is TGTGCCAGCAGCGTCCGGACTAGCGGGAGATTAAATGAGCAGTTCTTC. This encodes CASSVRTSGRLNEQFF. Full variable domain (remainder filled in from reference TRBV9 and TRBJ2-1): DSGVTQTPKHLITATGQRVTLRCSPRSGDLSVYWYQQSLDQGLQFLIQYYNGEERAKGNILERFSAQQFPDLHSELNLSSLELGDSALYFCASSVRTSGRLNEQFFGPGTRLTVL.